This T cell receptor (beta chain) was captured in a study of shared clonotypes between healthy human individuals. Data came from immunoSEQ multiplex PCR; TCRdb stores just in-frame clones and leaves some out. The sample lists 75,000 to 100,000 clones; around half were seen once. The junction had 9 bases not matched to a gene; V was cut back by 5 bases and J by 7 bases. CDR1 and CDR2 from the germline V gene are LNHDA and SQIVND (reference sequence). This CDR3 spans 15 amino acids. Input material: PBMCs. This clonotype originated in a woman aged 40 to 50 in good health. Some clones in this sample may be carry-over from other donors' samples. This chain connects TRBV19 to TRBJ2-1; 9 bases fit TRBD2. CDR3 in amino acids: CASSSWTSVLNEQFF. Here the CDR3 DNA reads TGTGCCAGTAGTTCTTGGACTAGCGTCCTGAATGAGCAGTTCTTC.